The 7 T cell receptor beta chains given below trace back to one sample, sequenced in a study of graft-versus-host responses after intestinal transplantation. Clones were read by immunoSEQ multiplex PCR, and TCRdb kept only the in-frame ones, dropping some. The table includes tens of thousands of clones, approximately 88% detected once. No antigen has been assigned to these receptors. The sequencing used unstimulated CD4+ T cells sorted from spleen or lymph node cells, collected before transplant. These receptor sequences come from a human donor who was the organ donor for an intestinal transplant.

V and J are TRBV4-1 and TRBJ2-2; D is ambiguous. Germline CDR1 MGHRA, CDR2 YSYEKL. The V end lost 2 bases, the J end lost 8 bases, and 9 bases lay between the germline ends. This CDR3 has 13 residues. CDR3 nucleotides: TGCGCCAGCAGCCAACCGGCCTCGGGGGAGCTGTTTTTT. Protein sequence: CASSQPASGELFF.

The rearrangement joins TRBV11-3 to TRBJ2-2; possible D gene TRBD2, 6 bases. The V gene lost 3 bases and the J gene lost 5 bases, with 10 bases spanning the gap. This CDR3 is 14 amino acids long. Germline CDR1 reads SGHNT; CDR2 reads YENEEA. For the CDR3, the DNA is TGTGCCAGCAGCTTTGGTCGGGGGACCGGGGAGCTGTTTTTT. It codes for CASSFGRGTGELFF.

The chain has TRBV11-2 and TRBJ2-7, with D maybe TRBD1 (5 bases). The V gene lost 1 base and the J gene lost 0 bases, with 13 bases spanning the gap. The CDR3 consists of 16 residues. CDR1 is SGHAT and CDR2 is FQNNGV in the germline V gene. CDR3 region: CASSLVRLGDSYEQYF. CDR3 nucleotides: TGTGCCAGCAGCTTAGTGAGGTTAGGGGACTCCTACGAGCAGTACTTC.

A few counts support this clone. V is TRBV6-1 and J is TRBJ1-5; D remains unclear. V was cut by 2 bases and J by 4 bases, with 0 bases left in between. The CDR3 runs to 11 residues. Germline assignment: CDR1 MNHNS and CDR2 SASEGT. CDR3 loop: CASSENQPQHF. In nucleotides, the CDR3 is TGTGCCAGCAGTGAAAATCAGCCCCAGCATTTT.

J is TRBJ2-3 and V is TRBV5-4, with TRBD2 as a possible D gene (6 bases). Germline V gene lookup returns CDR1 SGHNT and CDR2 YYREEE (reference sequence). This CDR3 has 14 residues. Trimming stripped 3 bases from V and 1 base from J, with 9 bases between. The CDR3, as DNA: TGTGCCAGCAGCTATGGGACTCGCACAGATACGCAGTATTTT. This translates into CASSYGTRTDTQYF.

The chain carries TRBV19 and TRBJ1-3, with D unresolved. Looked up from germline, CDR1 is LNHDA and CDR2 is SQIVND (reference sequence). The CDR3 has 15 amino acids. V lost 5 bases and J 0 bases, leaving 11 bases between the germline ends. CDR3 amino acids: CASSYVAGSGNTIYF. Written as DNA, the CDR3 is TGTGCCAGTAGTTACGTGGCAGGCTCTGGAAACACCATATATTTT.

This rearrangement joins TRBV7-8 to TRBJ2-5, with D possibly being TRBD2 (6 bases). V lost 5 bases, J lost 5 bases, and 21 bases lay in between. CDR1 is SGHVS and CDR2 is FQNEAQ in the germline V gene. The CDR3 sequence is 16 residues long. CDR3 in amino acids: CASSPRGWAGGETQYF. In nucleotides, the CDR3 is TGTGCCAGCAGCCCACGGGGCTGGGCAGGAGGGGAGACCCAGTACTTC.